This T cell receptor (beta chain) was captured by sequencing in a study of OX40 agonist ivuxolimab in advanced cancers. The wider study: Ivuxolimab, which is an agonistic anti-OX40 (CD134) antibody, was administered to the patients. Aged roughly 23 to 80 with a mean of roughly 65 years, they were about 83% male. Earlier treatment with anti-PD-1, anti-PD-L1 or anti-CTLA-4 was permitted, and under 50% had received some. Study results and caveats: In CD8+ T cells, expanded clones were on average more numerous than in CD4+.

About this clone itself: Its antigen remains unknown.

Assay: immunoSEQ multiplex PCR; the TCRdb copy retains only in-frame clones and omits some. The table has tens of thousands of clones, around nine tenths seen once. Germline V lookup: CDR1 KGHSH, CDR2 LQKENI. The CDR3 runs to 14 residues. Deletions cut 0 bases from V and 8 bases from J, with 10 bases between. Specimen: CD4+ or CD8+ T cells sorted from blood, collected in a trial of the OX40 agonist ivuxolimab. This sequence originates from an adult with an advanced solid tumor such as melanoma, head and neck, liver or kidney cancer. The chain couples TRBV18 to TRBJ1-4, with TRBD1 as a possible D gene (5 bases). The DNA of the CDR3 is TGTGCCAGCTCACCACCAGGGGTTCGGGAAAAACTGTTTTTT. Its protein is CASSPPGVREKLFF. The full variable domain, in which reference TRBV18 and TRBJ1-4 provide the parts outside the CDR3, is NAGVMQNPRHLVRRRGQEARLRCSPMKGHSHVYWYRQLPEEGLKFMVYLQKENIIDESGMPKERFSAEFPKEGPSILRIQQVVRGDSAAYFCASSPPGVREKLFFGSGTQLSVL.